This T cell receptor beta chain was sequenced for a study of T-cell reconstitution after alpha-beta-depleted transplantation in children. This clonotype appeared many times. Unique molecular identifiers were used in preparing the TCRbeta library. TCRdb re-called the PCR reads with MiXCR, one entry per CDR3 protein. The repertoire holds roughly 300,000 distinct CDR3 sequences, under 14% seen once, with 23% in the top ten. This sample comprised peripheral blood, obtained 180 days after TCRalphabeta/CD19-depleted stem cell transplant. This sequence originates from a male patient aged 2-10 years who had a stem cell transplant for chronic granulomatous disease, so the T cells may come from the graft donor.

As DNA, the CDR3 is TGTGCCAGCAGCATTCTAGCGGGGGGGCTAGGGGATACGCAGTATTTT. It translates to CASSILAGGLGDTQYF. This chain joins TRBV7-2 and TRBJ2-3; 12 nucleotides agree with TRBD2. Germline loops: CDR1 SGHTA, CDR2 FQGNSA. The CDR3 loop spans 16 amino acids. J gave up 6 bases and V 5 bases, and 9 bases lay outside the gene matches. The full variable domain, rest sourced from reference TRBV7-2 and TRBJ2-3, is GAGVSQSPSNKVTEKGKDVELRCDPISGHTALYWYRQSLGQGLEFLIYFQGNSAPDKSGLPSDRFSAERTGGSVSTLTIQRTQQEDSAVYLCASSILAGGLGDTQYFGPGTRLTVL.